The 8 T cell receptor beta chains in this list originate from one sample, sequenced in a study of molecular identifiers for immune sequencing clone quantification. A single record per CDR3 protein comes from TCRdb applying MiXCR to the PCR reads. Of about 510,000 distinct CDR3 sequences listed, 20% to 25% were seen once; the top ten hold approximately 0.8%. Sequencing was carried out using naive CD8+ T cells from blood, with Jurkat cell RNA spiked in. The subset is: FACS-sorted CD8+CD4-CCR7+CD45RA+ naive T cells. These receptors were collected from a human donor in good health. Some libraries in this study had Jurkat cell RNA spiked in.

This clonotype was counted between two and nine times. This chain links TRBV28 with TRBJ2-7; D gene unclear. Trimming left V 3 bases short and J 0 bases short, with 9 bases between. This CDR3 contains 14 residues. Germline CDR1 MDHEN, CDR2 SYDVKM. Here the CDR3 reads CASSFALLSYEQYF. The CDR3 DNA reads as TGTGCCAGCAGTTTTGCCTTACTCTCCTACGAGCAGTACTTC. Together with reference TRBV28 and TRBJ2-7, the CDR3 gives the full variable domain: DVKVTQSSRYLVKRTGEKVFLECVQDMDHENMFWYRQDPGLGLRLIYFSYDVKMKEKGDIPEGYSVSREKKERFSLILESASTNQTSMYLCASSFALLSYEQYFGPGTRLTVT.

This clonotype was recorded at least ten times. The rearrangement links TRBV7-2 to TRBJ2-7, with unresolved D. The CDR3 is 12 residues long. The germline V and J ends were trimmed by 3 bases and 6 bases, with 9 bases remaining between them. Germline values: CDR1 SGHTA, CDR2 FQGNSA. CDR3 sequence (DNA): TGTGCCAGCAGCTTGGGTCCTCGCGAGCAGTACTTC. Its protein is CASSLGPREQYF.

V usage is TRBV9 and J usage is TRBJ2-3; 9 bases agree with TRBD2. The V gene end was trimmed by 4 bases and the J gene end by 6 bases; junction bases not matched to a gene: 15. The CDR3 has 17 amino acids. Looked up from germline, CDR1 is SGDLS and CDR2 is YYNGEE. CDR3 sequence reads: CASSRAPLAGEGDTQYF. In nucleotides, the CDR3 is TGTGCCAGCAGCCGCGCGCCTTTAGCGGGAGAGGGTGATACGCAGTATTTT.

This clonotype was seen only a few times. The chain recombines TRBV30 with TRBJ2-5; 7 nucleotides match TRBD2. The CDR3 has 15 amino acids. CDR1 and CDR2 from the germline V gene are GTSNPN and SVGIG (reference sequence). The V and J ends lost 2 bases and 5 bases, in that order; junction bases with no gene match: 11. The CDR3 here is CAWSIPGLVLETQYF. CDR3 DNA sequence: TGTGCCTGGAGTATCCCCGGACTAGTCTTGGAGACCCAGTACTTC.

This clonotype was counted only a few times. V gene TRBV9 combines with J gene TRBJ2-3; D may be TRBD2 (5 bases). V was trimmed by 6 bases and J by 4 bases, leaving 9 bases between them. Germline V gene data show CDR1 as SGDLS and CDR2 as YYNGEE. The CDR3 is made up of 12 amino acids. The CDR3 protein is CASTPGSDTQYF. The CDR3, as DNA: TGTGCCAGCACCCCGGGGTCAGATACGCAGTATTTT.

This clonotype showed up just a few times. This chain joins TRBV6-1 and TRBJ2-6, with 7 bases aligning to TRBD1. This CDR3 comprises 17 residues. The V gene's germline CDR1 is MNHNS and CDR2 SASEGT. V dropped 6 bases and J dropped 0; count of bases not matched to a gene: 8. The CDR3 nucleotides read TGTGCCAGCAGGAGTGACAGGGCCATCTCTGGGGCCAACGTCCTGACTTTC. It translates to CASRSDRAISGANVLTF.

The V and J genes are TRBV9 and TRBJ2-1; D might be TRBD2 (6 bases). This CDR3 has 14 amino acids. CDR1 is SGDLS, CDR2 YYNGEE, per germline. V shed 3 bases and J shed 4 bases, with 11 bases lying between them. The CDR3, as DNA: TGTGCCAGCAGCGGTAGCGGAACGTACAATGAGCAGTTCTTC. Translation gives CASSGSGTYNEQFF.

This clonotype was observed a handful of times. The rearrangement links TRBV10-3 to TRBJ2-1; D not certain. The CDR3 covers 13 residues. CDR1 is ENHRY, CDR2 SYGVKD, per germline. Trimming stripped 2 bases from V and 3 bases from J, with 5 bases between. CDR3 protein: CAISEGFYNEQFF. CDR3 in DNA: TGTGCCATCAGTGAGGGGTTCTACAATGAGCAGTTCTTC.